The entry below describes one T cell receptor beta chain. What it binds is not known. The sample contains more than one DNA sequence encoding this CDR3. The data derive from a study of shared clonotypes between healthy human individuals. In the study overall: Donors had three CD4 naive, three CD4 memory, two CD8 naive and one CD8 memory plate apiece. Whole-study results and caveats: The authors expected sequencing depth to affect clonotype sharing among donors. As a rule, naive subsets had a larger estimated richness than memory subsets.

Germline CDR1 is SGHTA and CDR2 is FQGNSA. This CDR3 spans 15 amino acids. The V gene lost 3 bases and the J gene lost 1 base, with 13 bases spanning the gap. Clones were sequenced by immunoSEQ multiplex PCR, and TCRdb holds only the in-frame ones, with some missing. The table has roughly 2.5 million clones, roughly nine tenths seen once. Naive CD4+ cells were CD45RA-selected; the remaining cells were memory. This clonotype was sampled from a young man in good health. Input material: naive CD4+ T cells sorted from blood. The subset denotes: CD45RA+ positively selected. The chain recombines TRBV7-2 with TRBJ2-7, with D perhaps matching TRBD1 (6 bases). Here the CDR3 reads CASSLSTGSSYEQYF. The CDR3 DNA reads as TGTGCCAGCAGCTTGAGTACAGGGTCTTCCTACGAGCAGTACTTC.